The 13 T cell receptor beta chains given below trace back to one sample, sequenced in a study of blood T cells in healthy people across ages. With a J-beta primer mix and a sample-barcoded 5' primer, a second PCR ran about 7 to 11 cycles. TCRdb called the 5' RACE reads again in MiXCR, with one record for every CDR3 protein. The sample lists 1.5 million to 2 million distinct CDR3 sequences, 40% to 55% seen once, with approximately 2% in the top ten. The sample taken for sequencing was blood. These receptors were taken from a woman aged 40-49 years in good health.

The sample holds a few counts of this clonotype. The chain is built from TRBV12-3 or TRBV12-4 and TRBJ2-1, with 8 bases lining up with TRBD2. V lost 5 bases and J lost 5; bases outside the gene matches: 11. The CDR3 loop spans 16 amino acids. The CDR3: CASSLWAGGTHNEQFF. The CDR3, as DNA: TGTGCCAGCAGTCTTTGGGCGGGGGGAACCCACAATGAGCAGTTCTTC.

This clonotype occurred a few times. The V call is TRBV4-1, the J call TRBJ1-4, with D unresolved. The CDR3 extends over 17 amino acids. Germline assignment: CDR1 MGHRA and CDR2 YSYEKL. The V end lost 4 bases, the J end lost 0 bases, and 15 bases lay between the germline ends. The CDR3 protein is CASSRSVQITTNEKLFF. The CDR3 nucleotides read TGCGCCAGCAGCCGCTCAGTACAGATCACAACTAATGAAAAACTGTTTTTT.

The chain links TRBV6-2 or TRBV6-3 to TRBJ2-7, with 10 positions matching TRBD1. In germline, CDR1 is MNHEY, CDR2 SVGEGT. The CDR3 runs to 17 residues. V trimming: 2 bases; J trimming: 3 bases; junction bases outside the gene matches: 10. In nucleotides, the CDR3 is TGTGCCAGCAGTTACAGCCCGAGACAGGGGGCCTACTACGAGCAGTACTTC. Residues: CASSYSPRQGAYYEQYF.

The chain combines TRBV6-1 with TRBJ1-1; the D gene is possibly TRBD1 (5 bases). This CDR3 is 15 amino acids long. Germline CDR1 MNHNS, CDR2 SASEGT. With 3 bases removed from V and 1 base from J, the gap between germline ends came to 12 bases. CDR3: CASSEPDSRNTEAFF. The CDR3 nucleotides are TGTGCCAGCAGTGAGCCTGACAGTAGGAACACTGAAGCTTTCTTT.

A few counts support this clonotype. V is TRBV27 and J is TRBJ1-6; no reliable D call. The CDR3 spans 13 residues. Looked up from germline, CDR1 is MNHEY and CDR2 is SMNVEV (reference sequence). Deletions cut 2 bases from V and 8 bases from J, with 7 bases between. The CDR3: CASSLGWDSPLHF. The DNA of the CDR3 is TGTGCCAGCAGTTTAGGTTGGGATTCACCCCTCCACTTT.

This chain links TRBV4-1 with TRBJ1-2; D not resolved. Germline lookup yields CDR1 MGHRA and CDR2 YSYEKL. The CDR3 extends over 15 amino acids. V lost 4 bases to trimming and J lost 8 bases, with 20 bases between them. The CDR3: CASSPEGSRVGGYTF. DNA of the CDR3: TGCGCCAGCAGCCCCGAAGGAAGTAGGGTTGGGGGCTACACCTTC.

This chain joins TRBV28 and TRBJ2-7, with TRBD1 identical over 8 bases. The ends lost 5 bases at V and 3 bases at J; junction bases unmatched: 9. The V gene's germline CDR1 is MDHEN and CDR2 SYDVKM. This CDR3 is built from 15 residues. CDR3 sequence: CASSPPGQVIYEQYF. CDR3 DNA: TGTGCCAGCAGTCCGCCGGGACAGGTAATCTACGAGCAGTACTTC.

This rearrangement joins TRBV10-3 to TRBJ2-7; D is perhaps TRBD1 or TRBD2 (5 bases each). The V and J ends lost 6 bases and 3 bases respectively, with 9 bases between them. The CDR3 is 12 amino acids. The germline V gene has CDR1 ENHRY and CDR2 SYGVKD. The CDR3 sequence is CAISRDGYEQYF. CDR3 nucleotide sequence: TGTGCCATCAGCAGGGACGGCTACGAGCAGTACTTC.

The V call is TRBV20-1, the J call TRBJ2-2; 10 bases are a match to TRBD2. Losses at the gene ends were 6 bases for V and 4 bases for J; bases not matched to a gene: 5. The germline CDR1 and CDR2 sequences are DFQATT and SNEGSKA (reference sequence). This CDR3 is 14 amino acids long. CDR3 sequence (DNA): TGCAGTGCCCCTAGCGGGGGTCGCACCGGGGAGCTGTTTTTT. This translates into CSAPSGGRTGELFF.

The sample holds a few counts of this clonotype. The V and J genes are TRBV18 and TRBJ2-1; 8 bases are a match to TRBD1. J was trimmed by 0 bases and V by 4 bases; bases with no gene match: 17. This CDR3 spans 20 amino acids. Germline V gene sequence: CDR1 KGHSH, CDR2 LQKENI. CDR3 protein: CASSRPGQGSSLSSYNEQFF. The CDR3 DNA is TGTGCCAGCTCACGGCCAGGACAGGGATCGTCGCTAAGCTCCTACAATGAGCAGTTCTTC.

This chain connects TRBV7-2 to TRBJ2-6; 7 bases line up with TRBD2. V dropped 0 bases and J dropped 8; count of bases not matched to a gene: 4. The CDR3 contains 15 residues. From germline, CDR1 is SGHTA and CDR2 FQGNSA. CDR3: CASSLARGGTNVLTF. CDR3 nucleotides: TGTGCCAGCAGCTTAGCTCGGGGAGGGACCAACGTCCTGACTTTC. The entire variable domain, with the rest obtained from reference TRBV7-2 and TRBJ2-6, is as follows: GAGVSQSPSNKVTEKGKDVELRCDPISGHTALYWYRQSLGQGLEFLIYFQGNSAPDKSGLPSDRFSAERTGGSVSTLTIQRTQQEDSAVYLCASSLARGGTNVLTFGAGSRLTVL.

This chain joins TRBV7-2 and TRBJ2-1; TRBD2 matches at 7 bases. Germline lookup yields CDR1 SGHTA and CDR2 FQGNSA. The CDR3 loop spans 14 amino acids. The V segment lost 8 bases and the J segment 9 bases; nucleotides outside the gene matches: 13. Here the CDR3 reads CASGRDILQSEQFF. DNA for the CDR3: TGTGCCAGCGGGAGGGATATCTTACAAAGTGAGCAGTTCTTC.

The CDR3 is CASSHDRGSHEQYF. The CDR3 DNA sequence: TGCGCCAGCAGCCACGACAGGGGTAGCCACGAGCAGTACTTC. The chain joins TRBV4-3 to TRBJ2-7, with TRBD1 identical over 8 bases. Trimming took 3 bases from V and 5 from J; bases not matched to a gene: 6. This CDR3 is built from 14 residues. Germline V gives CDR1 LGHNA, CDR2 YSLEER.